One sample yielded the 13 T cell receptor beta chains listed below, sequenced in a study of blood T cell repertoires in COVID-19. Some clones are missing from TCRdb's copy, which holds only in-frame ones; the method was immunoSEQ multiplex PCR. The sample carries 75,000 to 100,000 clones, roughly 86% recorded once. Sequencing was carried out using peripheral blood. The receptor set was obtained from a human donor in a cohort sampled during active COVID-19.

The genes are TRBV30 and TRBJ1-5; the D gene is possibly TRBD1 (5 bases). V was trimmed by 0 bases and J by 7 bases, leaving 13 bases between them. The CDR3 totals 14 residues. Germline assignment: CDR1 GTSNPN and CDR2 SVGIG (reference sequence). CDR3 sequence: CAWSVRGVRQPQHF. DNA of the CDR3: TGTGCCTGGAGTGTTCGGGGGGTAAGGCAGCCCCAGCATTTT.

The rearrangement uses TRBV4-1 and TRBJ1-1; 7 positions agree with TRBD1. The V gene's germline CDR1 is MGHRA and CDR2 YSYEKL. CDR3 length: 18 amino acids. Trimming took 4 bases from V and 6 from J; bases not matched to a gene: 20. The DNA for the CDR3 is TGCGCCAGCAGCCTCCGTTGGGGGGCAAACAGGGGCGTAGCTGAAGCTTTCTTT. Protein sequence: CASSLRWGANRGVAEAFF.

This sequence joins TRBV5-4 and TRBJ1-4; D is possibly TRBD1 (6 bases). This CDR3 is built from 17 residues. The V end was cut by 2 bases, the J end by 1 base, with 15 bases between. The germline V gene encodes CDR1 SGHNT and CDR2 YYREEE (reference sequence). The CDR3 DNA is TGTGCCAGCAGCTTAGGCAGGGGATTTGGAACTAATGAAAAACTGTTTTTT. Protein: CASSLGRGFGTNEKLFF. Together with reference TRBV5-4 and TRBJ1-4, the CDR3 gives the full variable domain: ETGVTQSPTHLIKTRGQQVTLRCSSQSGHNTVSWYQQALGQGPQFIFQYYREEENGRGNFPPRFSGLQFPNYSSELNVNALELDDSALYLCASSLGRGFGTNEKLFFGSGTQLSVL.

The chain carries TRBV2 and TRBJ2-2; TRBD1 agrees at 7 bases. CDR1 and CDR2 from the germline V gene are SNHLY and FYNNEI. Trimming removed 4 bases from V and 4 bases from J; junction bases left unmatched: 6. There are 15 residues in the CDR3. The CDR3 nucleotides read TGTGCCAGCAGTGGACAGGGTTTTGGCACCGGGGAGCTGTTTTTT. This translates into CASSGQGFGTGELFF. The whole variable domain, remainder taken from reference TRBV2 and TRBJ2-2, is EPEVTQTPSHQVTQMGQEVILRCVPISNHLYFYWYRQILGQKVEFLVSFYNNEISEKSEIFDDQFSVERPDGSNFTLKIRSTKLEDSAMYFCASSGQGFGTGELFFGEGSRLTVL.

The V and J genes are TRBV5-1 and TRBJ1-1; D not resolved. Trimming stripped 3 bases from V and 5 bases from J, with 17 bases between. There are 15 residues in the CDR3. Germline values: CDR1 SGHRS, CDR2 YFSETQ. In DNA, the CDR3 is TGCGCCAGCAGCTCCCTGCCCGCGCGGACTACTGAAGCTTTCTTT. Amino acids: CASSSLPARTTEAFF.

This chain joins TRBV6-5 and TRBJ2-1; TRBD2 aligns across 11 bases. V lost 7 bases, J lost 8 bases, and 10 bases stayed unmatched. This CDR3 has 15 residues. The germline CDR1 and CDR2 sequences are MNHEY and SVGAGI. CDR3 sequence: CASILTSGGRDEQFF. Here the CDR3 DNA reads TGTGCCAGCATCCTTACTAGCGGGGGAAGGGATGAGCAGTTCTTC.

The chain is built from TRBV27 and TRBJ1-5, with D perhaps matching TRBD1 (5 bases). CDR3 length: 13 residues. The V and J ends lost 8 bases and 2 bases respectively, with 10 bases between them. The germline CDR1 and CDR2 sequences are MNHEY and SMNVEV (reference sequence). The CDR3 nucleotides are TGTGCCAGCTCGGGGGACGGCAATCAGCCCCAGCATTTT. It yields the protein CASSGDGNQPQHF.

The rearrangement joins TRBV19 to TRBJ1-1, with 8 bases lining up with TRBD1. Germline V gene lookup returns CDR1 LNHDA and CDR2 SQIVND (reference sequence). V was pared by 6 bases and J by 8 bases, with 14 bases of the junction left unmatched. This CDR3 is built from 15 residues. The CDR3 reads CASRTRGQGISEAFF. CDR3 in DNA: TGTGCCAGTAGGACAAGAGGACAGGGTATCTCCGAAGCTTTCTTT.

The chain links TRBV5-1 to TRBJ1-6; 8 bases are a match to TRBD1. This CDR3 region has 15 residues. J lost 2 bases, V lost 4 bases, and 2 bases had no gene match. Germline loops: CDR1 SGHRS, CDR2 YFSETQ. The CDR3 spells CASSGQGPYNSPLHF. In DNA, the CDR3 is TGCGCCAGCAGCGGACAGGGTCCCTATAATTCACCCCTCCACTTT.

The V and J genes are TRBV28 and TRBJ2-3; maybe TRBD2 (7 bases). The CDR3 consists of 13 residues. Germline CDR1 is MDHEN and CDR2 is SYDVKM. Trimming shortened V by 8 bases and J by 1 base, and 10 bases separated the two germline ends. The CDR3 loop reads CASGGAGTDTQYF. Here the CDR3 DNA reads TGTGCCAGCGGGGGGGCCGGCACAGATACGCAGTATTTT. Combining the CDR3 with reference TRBV28 and TRBJ2-3 gives the whole variable domain DVKVTQSSRYLVKRTGEKVFLECVQDMDHENMFWYRQDPGLGLRLIYFSYDVKMKEKGDIPEGYSVSREKKERFSLILESASTNQTSMYLCASGGAGTDTQYFGPGTRLTVL.

This clone was detected a few times. The chain links TRBV5-5 to TRBJ2-4; 10 positions agree with TRBD1. CDR1 SGHKS and CDR2 YYEKEE come from the germline V gene (reference sequence). The CDR3 loop spans 15 amino acids. With 4 bases clipped from V and 6 bases from J, the junction kept 7 bases outside the gene matches. Written as DNA, the CDR3 is TGTGCCAGCAGCAGTCCGGGACAGGGGAGAAACATTCAGTACTTC. Its translation: CASSSPGQGRNIQYF. Full variable domain (missing parts from reference TRBV5-5 and TRBJ2-4): DAGVTQSPTHLIKTRGQQVTLRCSPISGHKSVSWYQQVLGQGPQFIFQYYEKEERGRGNFPDRFSARQFPNYSSELNVNALLLGDSALYLCASSSPGQGRNIQYFGAGTRLSVL.

V and J are TRBV28 and TRBJ1-5; D might be TRBD1 (6 bases). CDR1 is MDHEN and CDR2 is SYDVKM in the germline V gene. This CDR3 is 15 amino acids long. Trimming took off 1 base at V and 4 bases at J, with 11 bases between the two ends. In DNA form, the CDR3 reads TGTGCCAGCAGTTTATACAGGGAAGGAAATCAGCCCCAGCATTTT. Protein product: CASSLYREGNQPQHF.

J is TRBJ2-3 and V is TRBV5-5, with D possibly matching TRBD1 (6 bases). Trimming shortened V by 2 bases and J by 1 base, and 11 bases separated the two germline ends. The CDR3 totals 15 residues. Germline CDR1 SGHKS, CDR2 YYEKEE (reference sequence). The CDR3 protein is CASSLGGSRTDTQYF. Written as DNA, the CDR3 is TGTGCCAGCAGCTTAGGGGGTTCTCGCACAGATACGCAGTATTTT.